These 27 T cell receptor beta chains originate from one sample sequenced in a study of T-cell reconstitution after alpha-beta-depleted transplantation in children. The TCRbeta library was prepared with unique molecular identifiers. MiXCR, applied by TCRdb to the PCR reads, yields one record per CDR3 protein. The sample lists approximately 500,000 distinct CDR3 sequences, more than 20% occurring once. Sequenced material: PBMCs, taken before TCRalphabeta/CD19-depleted stem cell transplant. All receptors come from a boy younger than two with Wiskott-Aldrich syndrome, due to receive a stem cell transplant.

The chain links TRBV12-3 or TRBV12-4 to TRBJ1-1; 9 bases align to TRBD1. V dropped 10 bases and J dropped 1; count of bases not matched to a gene: 10. The CDR3 consists of 15 residues. The DNA of the CDR3 is TGTGCCACTTCGGACAGGGGCCGGGGGAACACTGAAGCTTTCTTT. This sequence encodes CATSDRGRGNTEAFF.

The V and J genes are TRBV5-1 and TRBJ2-5, with TRBD1 matching 12 bases. V was pared by 4 bases and J by 4 bases, with 5 bases of the junction left unmatched. Germline values: CDR1 SGHRS, CDR2 YFSETQ. The CDR3 has 15 amino acids. As DNA, the CDR3 is TGCGCCAGCAGCGTGGGACAGGGGGCGGGAGAGACCCAGTACTTC. It yields the protein CASSVGQGAGETQYF.

The genes are TRBV7-2 and TRBJ2-7; D gene ambiguous. This CDR3 spans 13 amino acids. Germline assignment: CDR1 SGHTA and CDR2 FQGNSA. V was clipped by 6 bases and J by 0 bases, with 9 bases between them. The CDR3 DNA is TGTGCCAGCAGTACGACCCTCTCCTACGAGCAGTACTTC. This translates into CASSTTLSYEQYF.

J is TRBJ2-1 and V is TRBV25-1, with D unresolved. The germline gives CDR1 MGHDK, CDR2 SYGVNS. V was trimmed by 7 bases and J by 5 bases, leaving 6 bases between them. This CDR3 is 11 amino acids long. The CDR3 DNA sequence: TGTGCCAGCACAGCAAACAATGAGCAGTTCTTC. Its translation is CASTANNEQFF. The complete variable domain, with remaining parts taken from reference TRBV25-1 and TRBJ2-1, reads EADIYQTPRYLVIGTGKKITLECSQTMGHDKMYWYQQDPGMELHLIHYSYGVNSTEKGDLSSESTVSRIRTEHFPLTLESARPSHTSQYLCASTANNEQFFGPGTRLTVL.

The chain has TRBV2 and TRBJ1-4; 8 nucleotides align to TRBD1. With 8 bases clipped from V and 3 bases from J, the junction kept 8 bases outside the gene matches. Germline assignment: CDR1 SNHLY and CDR2 FYNNEI. The CDR3 covers 15 residues. The chain's CDR3 is CASSTGVSANEKLFF. CDR3 bases: TGTGCCAGCTCGACAGGGGTCTCGGCTAATGAAAAACTGTTTTTT.

This clonotype was detected a few times. V and J are TRBV5-1 and TRBJ2-3; D might be TRBD1 (5 bases). This CDR3 spans 14 amino acids. V was cut by 1 base and J by 5 bases, with 11 bases left in between. Germline assignment: CDR1 SGHRS and CDR2 YFSETQ. Here the CDR3 DNA reads TGCGCCAGCAGCTTGCAAGGGGCAGGAGATACGCAGTATTTT. This translates into CASSLQGAGDTQYF.

This chain uses TRBV9 with TRBJ2-2, with TRBD2 matching 9 bases. There are 15 residues in the CDR3. Germline V lookup: CDR1 SGDLS, CDR2 YYNGEE. V lost 5 bases, J lost 5 bases, and 7 bases stayed unmatched. In DNA, the CDR3 is TGTGCCAGCAGGGCGGGGGGGGCTGGTACCGGGGAGCTGTTTTTT. It is translated as CASRAGGAGTGELFF.

The CDR3 DNA sequence: TGCGCCAGCCGCTGGACTAGCGGTTTCAGGGATACGCAGTATTTT. This translates into CASRWTSGFRDTQYF. This sequence joins TRBV5-1 and TRBJ2-3; the match to TRBD2 covers 10 bases. Looked up from germline, CDR1 is SGHRS and CDR2 is YFSETQ. V lost 7 bases and J lost 6; bases outside the gene matches: 11. The CDR3 totals 15 residues.

The chain is built from TRBV10-3 and TRBJ2-2; D possibly matches TRBD1 or TRBD2 (7 bases each). The V and J ends lost 11 bases and 5 bases respectively, with 15 bases between them. The CDR3 is 13 amino acids. Germline CDR1 ENHRY, CDR2 SYGVKD. The CDR3 sequence: CASTGEGTGELFF. The CDR3 region has the DNA TGTGCCTCAACAGGGGAGGGTACCGGGGAGCTGTTTTTT.

The table lists this clonotype with a few counts. The rearrangement links TRBV24-1 to TRBJ2-1; 12 bases match TRBD2. The germline CDR1 and CDR2 sequences are KGHDR and SFDVKD. The CDR3 runs 14 residues. V shed 5 bases, J shed 6 bases, and the junction held 1 base outside the gene matches. The CDR3 loop is CATSASGGGNEQFF. In DNA, the CDR3 is TGTGCCACCAGTGCTAGCGGGGGGGGCAATGAGCAGTTCTTC.

The V call is TRBV4-1, the J call TRBJ2-4; D possibly corresponds to TRBD2 (5 bases). Trimming pared 1 base from V and 1 base from J, leaving 11 bases between. CDR1 is MGHRA, CDR2 YSYEKL, per germline. CDR3 length equals 16 residues. The CDR3 sequence is CASSQGGGLAKNIQYF. Here the CDR3 DNA reads TGCGCCAGCAGCCAAGGCGGAGGACTGGCCAAAAACATTCAGTACTTC.

The chain joins TRBV25-1 to TRBJ2-5; a weak D match, TRBD1 (6 bases). The germline V gene encodes CDR1 MGHDK and CDR2 SYGVNS. This CDR3 has 15 amino acids. Trimming stripped 4 bases from V and 5 bases from J, with 17 bases between. CDR3 protein: CASSALQGMRETQYF. CDR3 sequence (DNA): TGTGCCAGCAGTGCATTACAGGGCATGAGGGAGACCCAGTACTTC.

V is TRBV6-2 or TRBV6-3 and J is TRBJ1-5; tentative D call: TRBD1 (6 bases). CDR1 and CDR2 from the germline V gene are MNHEY and SVGEGT. This CDR3 is 14 amino acids long. Trimming pared 6 bases from V and 5 bases from J, leaving 14 bases between. The CDR3: CASRSRGRDQPQHF. The DNA of the CDR3 is TGTGCCAGCAGATCCCGGGGGCGGGATCAGCCCCAGCATTTT.

This clonotype was counted a few times. This chain joins TRBV5-5 and TRBJ1-5; D remains ambiguous. The CDR3 length is 15 residues. The germline V gene has CDR1 SGHKS and CDR2 YYEKEE (reference sequence). Between the trimmed V and J ends, which lost 4 bases and 5 bases, there was a span of 16 bases. Here the CDR3 reads CASSRDMAHDQPQHF. DNA of the CDR3: TGTGCCAGCAGCCGCGACATGGCCCATGATCAGCCCCAGCATTTT.

This clonotype was observed a handful of times. The chain has TRBV25-1 and TRBJ2-3; D is perhaps TRBD2 (5 bases). There are 15 residues in the CDR3. Trimming stripped 4 bases from V and 4 bases from J, with 15 bases between. Germline V lookup: CDR1 MGHDK, CDR2 SYGVNS. The CDR3 DNA reads TGTGCCAGCAGTGCCATGCCCGGGGTCTCAGATACGCAGTATTTT. Residues: CASSAMPGVSDTQYF.

This chain uses TRBV28 with TRBJ2-5, with a tentative D call TRBD2 (7 bases). V was cut by 1 base and J by 3 bases, with 9 bases left in between. The CDR3 is 14 residues long. Germline-derived CDR1 and CDR2 are MDHEN and SYDVKM. The CDR3 nucleotides are TGTGCCAGCAGTTTATCGGGGGGCGAAGAGACCCAGTACTTC. Protein: CASSLSGGEETQYF. Combining the CDR3 with reference TRBV28 and TRBJ2-5 gives the whole variable domain DVKVTQSSRYLVKRTGEKVFLECVQDMDHENMFWYRQDPGLGLRLIYFSYDVKMKEKGDIPEGYSVSREKKERFSLILESASTNQTSMYLCASSLSGGEETQYFGPGTRLLVL.

This chain connects TRBV15 to TRBJ2-6; D unresolved. The V end lost 5 bases, the J end lost 0 bases, and 8 bases lay between the germline ends. Germline loops: CDR1 LNHNV, CDR2 YYDKDF (reference sequence). The CDR3 loop spans 15 amino acids. The CDR3: CATSSSTSGANVLTF. The CDR3 bases are TGTGCCACCAGCTCGAGCACCTCTGGGGCCAACGTCCTGACTTTC. Full variable domain (remainder filled in from reference TRBV15 and TRBJ2-6): DAMVIQNPRYQVTQFGKPVTLSCSQTLNHNVMYWYQQKSSQAPKLLFHYYDKDFNNEADTPDNFQSRRPNTSFCFLDIRSPGLGDTAMYLCATSSSTSGANVLTFGAGSRLTVL.

The chain carries TRBV3-1 and TRBJ1-3; D remains unclear. The CDR3 runs to 13 residues. Looked up from germline, CDR1 is LGHDT and CDR2 is YNNKEL (reference sequence). The V gene lost 3 bases and the J gene lost 4 bases, with 7 bases spanning the gap. The CDR3 region is CASSQFGGNTIYF. CDR3 DNA sequence: TGTGCCAGCAGCCAGTTCGGGGGAAACACCATATATTTT.

Regarding this clonotype: A much larger clone differs by one base, so this may be a read error. V is TRBV5-1 and J is TRBJ2-2; no clear D gene. The CDR3 contains 15 residues. Germline CDR1 and CDR2: SGHRS and YFSETQ. V was pared by 0 bases and J by 2 bases, with 8 bases between. CDR3 region: CASSLVATNTGELFF. The CDR3 DNA reads TGCGCCAGCAGCTTGGTCGCGACTAACACCGGGGAGCTGTTTTTT.

This clonotype appeared a few times. This chain joins TRBV10-3 and TRBJ2-3; D possibly matches TRBD1 or TRBD2 (5 bases each). The CDR3 runs 16 residues. Per germline, CDR1 ENHRY and CDR2 SYGVKD. Trimming cost V 3 bases and J 1 base, with 14 bases left between them. The CDR3 region is CAISDGTRAGTDTQYF. CDR3 nucleotides: TGTGCCATCAGTGATGGGACCCGGGCTGGCACAGATACGCAGTATTTT.

The V and J genes are TRBV5-1 and TRBJ2-1; TRBD2 is a possible D gene (5 bases). Per the germline V gene, CDR1 is SGHRS and CDR2 is YFSETQ. V lost 5 bases, J lost 5 bases, and 20 bases lay in between. The CDR3 runs 16 residues. CDR3 residues: CASSSFSVPPNNEQFF. DNA of the CDR3: TGCGCCAGCAGTTCATTTAGCGTCCCACCGAACAATGAGCAGTTCTTC. Full variable domain (outside the CDR3, taken from reference TRBV5-1 and TRBJ2-1): KAGVTQTPRYLIKTRGQQVTLSCSPISGHRSVSWYQQTPGQGLQFLFEYFSETQRNKGNFPGRFSGRQFSNSRSEMNVSTLELGDSALYLCASSSFSVPPNNEQFFGPGTRLTVL.

This sequence joins TRBV28 and TRBJ2-3, with D maybe TRBD2 (7 bases). There are 16 residues in the CDR3. Trimming pared 6 bases from V and 2 bases from J, leaving 18 bases between. Germline V gives CDR1 MDHEN, CDR2 SYDVKM. Here the CDR3 reads CASRRIYGGLTDTQYF. CDR3 nucleotide sequence: TGTGCCAGCAGACGTATTTACGGGGGGCTCACAGATACGCAGTATTTT.

The chain links TRBV2 to TRBJ2-5; D gene unclear. Germline-derived CDR1 and CDR2 are SNHLY and FYNNEI. The CDR3 loop spans 16 amino acids. V gave up 1 base and J gave up 0 bases, with 12 bases separating them. CDR3 DNA: TGTGCCAGCAGTGAAGATCGGTTGGCGTACCAAGAGACCCAGTACTTC. Its protein is CASSEDRLAYQETQYF.

V and J are TRBV5-1 and TRBJ2-1, with 7 bases identical to TRBD2. The junction had 7 bases not matched to a gene; V was cut back by 4 bases and J by 9 bases. There are 13 residues in the CDR3. Germline CDR1 reads SGHRS; CDR2 reads YFSETQ. The CDR3 is CASSGIGEGEQFF. The DNA for the CDR3 is TGCGCCAGCAGCGGAATCGGGGAGGGTGAGCAGTTCTTC.

The chain carries TRBV5-1 and TRBJ2-1; 9 bases are a match to TRBD1. The germline CDR1 and CDR2 sequences are SGHRS and YFSETQ. The CDR3 contains 15 residues. V trimming: 1 base; J trimming: 8 bases; junction bases outside the gene matches: 7. CDR3 region: CASSLTGQGEHEQFF. CDR3 nucleotides: TGCGCCAGCAGCTTGACGGGACAGGGAGAACATGAGCAGTTCTTC.

The chain uses TRBV12-3 or TRBV12-4 and TRBJ2-1; D might be TRBD2 (5 bases). This CDR3 is 15 amino acids long. Deletions cut 2 bases from V and 6 bases from J, with 14 bases between. DNA of the CDR3: TGTGCCAGCAGTTTACCCCAGCGGTATATCAATGAGCAGTTCTTC. Translating it yields CASSLPQRYINEQFF.

The sample holds a few counts of this clonotype. This chain connects TRBV4-1 to TRBJ2-1, with D unclear. The CDR3 is 14 residues long. Trimming shortened V by 1 base and J by 3 bases, and 7 bases separated the two germline ends. Per the germline V gene, CDR1 is MGHRA and CDR2 is YSYEKL. The chain's CDR3 is CASSQVGNYNEQFF. The CDR3 DNA is TGCGCCAGCAGCCAAGTGGGGAACTACAATGAGCAGTTCTTC.